The present T cell receptor beta chain was sequenced within a study of T cells in Graves' hyperthyroidism and ophthalmopathy. General observations from the study: For ophthalmopathy, model prediction preceded onset by a median around six months.

In the case of this clonotype: What it binds is not known. Lacking the conserved final phenylalanine or tryptophan, this CDR3 likely reflects a read error.

The germline gives CDR1 SEHNR, CDR2 FQNEAQ (reference sequence). Trimming cost V 5 bases and J 0 bases, with 10 bases left between them. The CDR3 covers 14 residues. Regions amplified from RNA transcripts were the TCR beta CDR3 regions. The study used the HTBI primer set for a first-round RT-PCR of the TCR CDR3. TCRdb re-derived calls from the multiplex PCR reads in MiXCR, one entry per CDR3 protein. The sample records 380,000 or so distinct CDR3 sequences, approximately 19% being singletons. The receptor comes from a woman younger than 30 with Graves' hyperthyroidism. Sequencing was performed on blood. The J gene is TRBJ1-1, the V gene TRBV7-9; D uncertain. CDR3 in amino acids: CASSPGSLNTEAFY. The CDR3 DNA sequence: TGTGCCAGCAGCCCTGGATCATTGAACACTGAAGCTTTCTAT.